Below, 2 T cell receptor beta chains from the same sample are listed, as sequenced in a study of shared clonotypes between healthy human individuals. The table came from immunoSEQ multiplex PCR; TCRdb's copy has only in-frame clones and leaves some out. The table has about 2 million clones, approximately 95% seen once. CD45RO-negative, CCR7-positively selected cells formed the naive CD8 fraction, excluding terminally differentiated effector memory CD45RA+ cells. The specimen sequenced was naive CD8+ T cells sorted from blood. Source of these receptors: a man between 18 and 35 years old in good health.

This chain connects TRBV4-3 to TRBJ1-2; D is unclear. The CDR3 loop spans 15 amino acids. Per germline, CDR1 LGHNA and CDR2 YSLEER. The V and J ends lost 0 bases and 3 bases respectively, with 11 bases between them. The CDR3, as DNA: TGCGCCAGCAGCCAAGATGAGATGCCTGACTATGGCTACACCTTC. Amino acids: CASSQDEMPDYGYTF.

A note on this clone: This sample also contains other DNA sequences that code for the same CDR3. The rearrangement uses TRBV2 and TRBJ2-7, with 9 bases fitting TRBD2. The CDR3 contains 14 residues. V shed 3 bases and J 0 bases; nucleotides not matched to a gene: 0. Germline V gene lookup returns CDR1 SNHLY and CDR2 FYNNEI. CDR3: CASSEGLASYEQYF. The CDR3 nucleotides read TGTGCCAGCAGTGAGGGACTAGCCTCCTACGAGCAGTACTTC.